The 6 T cell receptor beta chains listed next were all sequenced from one sample in a study of T cell changes during pregnancy in multiple sclerosis. Profiling relied on immunoSEQ multiplex PCR, and the TCRdb table lists in-frame clones only, not all of them. This table holds around 32,000 clones, around 91% found once. Sequencing used CD8+ T cells from peripheral blood mononuclear cells, obtained in the second trimester of pregnancy. These receptors all stem from a female donor in good health, enrolled as a control in a pregnancy study.

The chain joins TRBV27 to TRBJ1-2, with 9 bases lining up with TRBD1. After removal of 4 bases from V and 2 bases from J, the junction contained 5 bases not matched to a gene. The CDR3 consists of 15 residues. The germline V gene has CDR1 MNHEY and CDR2 SMNVEV (reference sequence). CDR3 region: CASSSIDRGNYGYTF. The CDR3 DNA follows: TGTGCCAGCAGTTCAATTGACAGGGGGAACTATGGCTACACCTTC.

The chain links TRBV18 to TRBJ2-7; D may be TRBD1 (6 bases). The CDR3 covers 17 residues. Trimming cost V 6 bases and J 1 base, with 22 bases left between them. CDR1 is KGHSH, CDR2 LQKENI, per germline. The CDR3 DNA sequence: TGTGCCAGCTCTCAGACAGAACAGGGTAGAAGTTCCTACGAGCAGTACTTC. It yields the protein CASSQTEQGRSSYEQYF.

This clone was detected a few times. The chain has TRBV5-6 and TRBJ2-7; TRBD1 is a possible D gene (7 bases). Germline V lookup: CDR1 SGHDT, CDR2 YYEEEE. The CDR3 has 15 amino acids. V gave up 4 bases and J gave up 4 bases, with 18 bases separating them. Written as DNA, the CDR3 is TGTGCCAGCAGCCCGCGGGACAGTGTTTGGTACGAGCAGTACTTC. This codes for CASSPRDSVWYEQYF.

The chain couples TRBV4-3 to TRBJ2-7, with 9 nucleotides matching TRBD1. V lost 3 bases, J lost 3 bases, and 9 bases stayed unmatched. This CDR3 spans 16 amino acids. The germline gives CDR1 LGHNA, CDR2 YSLEER. The CDR3 here is CASSQASGTGHYEQYF. CDR3 DNA sequence: TGCGCCAGCAGCCAGGCTTCCGGGACAGGGCACTACGAGCAGTACTTC.

The rearrangement links TRBV9 to TRBJ1-4, with 7 nucleotides matching TRBD1. Germline V gene lookup returns CDR1 SGDLS and CDR2 YYNGEE. This CDR3 contains 14 residues. With V trimmed by 4 bases and J by 6 bases, 6 bases remained unmatched. CDR3 sequence (DNA): TGTGCCAGCAGCCAGGGGGTCTCTTATGAAAAACTGTTTTTT. Translating gives CASSQGVSYEKLFF. Complete variable domain (other parts from reference TRBV9 and TRBJ1-4): DSGVTQTPKHLITATGQRVTLRCSPRSGDLSVYWYQQSLDQGLQFLIQYYNGEERAKGNILERFSAQQFPDLHSELNLSSLELGDSALYFCASSQGVSYEKLFFGSGTQLSVL.

This chain joins TRBV27 and TRBJ1-1; maybe TRBD1 (6 bases). The germline V gene has CDR1 MNHEY and CDR2 SMNVEV (reference sequence). V gave up 0 bases and J gave up 0 bases, with 8 bases separating them. There are 15 residues in the CDR3. CDR3 residues: CASSLSQGLNTEAFF. CDR3 DNA sequence: TGTGCCAGCAGTTTATCCCAGGGGTTGAACACTGAAGCTTTCTTT.